What follows are 26 T cell receptor beta chains derived from one specimen sequenced in a study of T-cell reconstitution after alpha-beta-depleted transplantation in children. Unique molecular identifiers were used in preparing the TCRbeta library. MiXCR was run by TCRdb on the PCR reads, yielding one entry per CDR3 protein. The data show hundreds of thousands of distinct CDR3 sequences, 13% seen once. This material consisted of PBMCs, taken before TCRalphabeta/CD19-depleted stem cell transplant. The receptor set was obtained from a girl aged 2 to 9 with congenital amegakaryocytic thrombocytopenia, due to receive a stem cell transplant.

This clonotype was counted a few times. The V call is TRBV7-8, the J call TRBJ2-1; D is unclear. Trimming shortened V by 1 base and J by 1 base, and 8 bases separated the two germline ends. The CDR3 is made up of 15 amino acids. Germline CDR1 SGHVS, CDR2 FQNEAQ. CDR3 in amino acids: CASSLVLVSYNEQFF. In DNA, the CDR3 is TGTGCCAGCAGCTTAGTCCTAGTTTCCTACAATGAGCAGTTCTTC.

The sample holds many counts of this clonotype. The chain is built from TRBV5-1 and TRBJ1-2; 9 nucleotides match TRBD1. The length of the CDR3 is 16 residues. Germline V gene data show CDR1 as SGHRS and CDR2 as YFSETQ. Trimming at V came to 3 bases and at J to 5 bases, leaving 11 bases not matched to a gene. CDR3 amino acids: CASSSSTGTGSYGYTF. Here the CDR3 DNA reads TGCGCCAGCAGCTCATCAACGGGGACAGGGTCATATGGCTACACCTTC. The full variable domain, in which reference TRBV5-1 and TRBJ1-2 provide the parts outside the CDR3, is KAGVTQTPRYLIKTRGQQVTLSCSPISGHRSVSWYQQTPGQGLQFLFEYFSETQRNKGNFPGRFSGRQFSNSRSEMNVSTLELGDSALYLCASSSSTGTGSYGYTFGSGTRLTVV.

The chain recombines TRBV12-3 or TRBV12-4 with TRBJ1-3; 7 nucleotides line up with TRBD1. The CDR3 consists of 16 residues. V dropped 3 bases and J dropped 4; count of bases not matched to a gene: 9. CDR3 protein: CASSFGSRGSGNTIYF. CDR3 DNA: TGTGCCAGCAGTTTCGGCAGCAGGGGGTCAGGAAACACCATATATTTT.

This clonotype appeared many times. The V gene is TRBV3-1, the J gene TRBJ2-1, with 7 bases that match TRBD2. The CDR3 spans 16 residues. The V gene's germline CDR1 is LGHDT and CDR2 YNNKEL (reference sequence). V lost 0 bases to trimming and J lost 7 bases; unmatched junction nucleotides: 9. The CDR3: CASSQDWREPYNEQFF. The CDR3 DNA reads TGTGCCAGCAGCCAAGACTGGCGGGAGCCATATAATGAGCAGTTCTTC.

The chain recombines TRBV7-9 with TRBJ1-6; TRBD1 aligns across 8 bases. Germline V gene sequence: CDR1 SEHNR, CDR2 FQNEAQ (reference sequence). The V and J ends lost 6 bases and 7 bases, in that order; junction bases with no gene match: 5. This CDR3 region has 14 residues. As DNA, the CDR3 is TGTGCCAGCAGTCCACAGGGGGGAAATTCACCCCTCCACTTT. Translation gives CASSPQGGNSPLHF.

There are many counts of this clonotype. V usage is TRBV12-3 or TRBV12-4 and J usage is TRBJ2-3; D may match TRBD1 or TRBD2 (5 bases each). V was shortened by 6 bases and J by 6 bases, with 13 bases between the two germline ends. CDR3 length: 13 amino acids. CDR3 nucleotides: TGTGCCAGCAGGGGGCTAGCCGTGGATACGCAGTATTTT. The encoded protein is CASRGLAVDTQYF.

The chain employs TRBV3-1 and TRBJ2-7, with D tentatively TRBD1 (6 bases). This CDR3 region has 18 residues. V shed 3 bases and J shed 0 bases, with 21 bases lying between them. Germline V lookup: CDR1 LGHDT, CDR2 YNNKEL (reference sequence). DNA for the CDR3: TGTGCCAGCAGCCAGGAATACCCGCAGGGGTCCTTCTCCTACGAGCAGTACTTC. It specifies CASSQEYPQGSFSYEQYF.

This clonotype was observed a handful of times. The chain employs TRBV5-1 and TRBJ2-1, with D perhaps being TRBD1 or TRBD2 (5 bases each). The germline V and J ends were trimmed by 0 bases and 4 bases, with 14 bases remaining between them. This CDR3 region has 16 residues. Germline lookup yields CDR1 SGHRS and CDR2 YFSETQ. The DNA of the CDR3 is TGCGCCAGCAGCTTGGACGGGGCCCATGGATACAATGAGCAGTTCTTC. Translated: CASSLDGAHGYNEQFF.

This clonotype was seen only a few times. V and J are TRBV27 and TRBJ2-7; TRBD1 aligns across 8 bases. There are 17 residues in the CDR3. The trim removed 4 bases at V and 0 bases at J, leaving 11 bases unmatched. Germline V gene lookup returns CDR1 MNHEY and CDR2 SMNVEV (reference sequence). The DNA for the CDR3 is TGTGCCAGCAGTTCCCGGACAGGGCGGCTGACCTCCTACGAGCAGTACTTC. Protein sequence: CASSSRTGRLTSYEQYF.

This clonotype was detected many times. This chain joins TRBV20-1 and TRBJ2-1; 8 nucleotides agree with TRBD2. Germline V gene lookup returns CDR1 DFQATT and CDR2 SNEGSKA (reference sequence). The CDR3 is 16 residues long. V lost 3 bases, J lost 7 bases, and 14 bases stayed unmatched. The CDR3 nucleotides are TGCAGTGCTAGGCTAGATGGAGGCGGGAGGAGGAATGAGCAGTTCTTC. Its protein is CSARLDGGGRRNEQFF.

This chain joins TRBV5-1 and TRBJ2-7; 7 nucleotides agree with TRBD2. From germline, CDR1 is SGHRS and CDR2 YFSETQ. The V and J ends lost 9 bases and 0 bases, in that order; junction bases with no gene match: 15. CDR3 length: 16 amino acids. CDR3 DNA sequence: TGCGCCACCGGCCTAGTTGAGGGAGGGATCTCCTACGAGCAGTACTTC. Amino acid sequence: CATGLVEGGISYEQYF.

This clonotype came up many times. This chain connects TRBV5-1 to TRBJ2-5; 13 bases are shared with TRBD2. The CDR3 length is 15 residues. The V and J ends lost 5 bases and 5 bases, in that order; junction bases with no gene match: 6. Germline V CDR1 and CDR2: SGHRS, YFSETQ. The CDR3 DNA is TGCGCCAGCAGACCGGGACTAGCGGGACACGAGACCCAGTACTTC. Protein product: CASRPGLAGHETQYF.

This clonotype showed up many times. The V gene is TRBV20-1, the J gene TRBJ1-2, with D possibly TRBD1 on 6 matching bases. The germline V gene has CDR1 DFQATT and CDR2 SNEGSKA (reference sequence). Trimming removed 6 bases from V and 4 bases from J, with 12 bases in between. This CDR3 spans 12 amino acids. This CDR3 is CSAPRGFYGYTF. DNA for the CDR3: TGCAGTGCCCCCAGGGGATTCTATGGCTACACCTTC.

The rearrangement joins TRBV19 to TRBJ2-7; D is unresolved. Germline assignment: CDR1 LNHDA and CDR2 SQIVND (reference sequence). The CDR3 consists of 13 residues. Trimming took 5 bases from V and 3 from J, leaving 11 bases between them. The CDR3 coding sequence is TGTGCCAGTAGTTCCCACAACGTCTACGAGCAGTACTTC. As protein: CASSSHNVYEQYF.

This clonotype appeared many times. The chain couples TRBV4-2 to TRBJ2-7, with a tentative D call TRBD2 (5 bases). The CDR3 extends over 16 amino acids. Trimming took off 1 base at V and 0 bases at J, with 13 bases between the two ends. The germline gives CDR1 LGHNA, CDR2 YNFKEQ. CDR3 sequence (DNA): TGTGCCAGCAGCCAAGTAGGCGCGGGTCTCTCCTACGAGCAGTACTTC. Residues: CASSQVGAGLSYEQYF.

This clonotype was observed at least ten times. The chain joins TRBV5-1 to TRBJ2-1; tentatively, D is TRBD1 or TRBD2 (6 bases each). Trimming took 4 bases from V and 5 from J, leaving 16 bases between them. This CDR3 region has 15 residues. The germline V gene encodes CDR1 SGHRS and CDR2 YFSETQ. Here the CDR3 reads CASSARGTYNNEQFF. The CDR3 DNA follows: TGCGCCAGCAGCGCTAGGGGGACTTACAACAATGAGCAGTTCTTC.

This clonotype was picked up many times. This chain joins TRBV5-1 and TRBJ2-7, with a tentative D call TRBD1 (5 bases). The CDR3 is made up of 14 amino acids. Germline CDR1 SGHRS, CDR2 YFSETQ. Trimming shortened V by 2 bases and J by 2 bases, and 11 bases separated the two germline ends. In nucleotides, the CDR3 is TGCGCCAGCAGCTTTGGACACCTAACCTACGAGCAGTACTTC. Its protein product is CASSFGHLTYEQYF.

This clonotype has ten or more counts. This chain connects TRBV20-1 to TRBJ2-7; D possibly uses TRBD1 or TRBD2 (5 bases each). The CDR3 runs 15 residues. V gave up 0 bases and J gave up 0 bases, with 12 bases separating them. Germline-derived CDR1 and CDR2 are DFQATT and SNEGSKA (reference sequence). The CDR3 DNA is TGCAGTGCTAGAGAAGGGACGAAAAGCTCCTACGAGCAGTACTTC. As protein: CSAREGTKSSYEQYF.

This rearrangement joins TRBV7-8 to TRBJ2-2; possible D gene TRBD2, 6 bases. The CDR3 consists of 16 residues. Germline CDR1 SGHVS, CDR2 FQNEAQ. The germline V and J ends were trimmed by 0 bases and 5 bases, with 13 bases remaining between them. CDR3 DNA sequence: TGTGCCAGCAGCTTAGCTGGGACTGCCACGACCGGGGAGCTGTTTTTT. Its protein is CASSLAGTATTGELFF.

This rearrangement joins TRBV30 to TRBJ2-1, with TRBD2 matching over 14 bases. This CDR3 spans 16 amino acids. Germline V CDR1 and CDR2: GTSNPN, SVGIG (reference sequence). V was pared by 1 base and J by 9 bases, with 8 bases of the junction left unmatched. The CDR3 coding sequence is TGTGCCTGGAGTGCCGGGACTAGCGGGAGCGGGAGTGAGCAGTTCTTC. It encodes CAWSAGTSGSGSEQFF.

The rearrangement uses TRBV5-1 and TRBJ1-1; possibly TRBD1 for D (6 bases). Germline-derived CDR1 and CDR2 are SGHRS and YFSETQ. V lost 3 bases, J lost 0 bases, and 12 bases lay in between. The CDR3 is 15 amino acids. CDR3 in amino acids: CASSWRQAMNTEAFF. CDR3 nucleotide sequence: TGCGCCAGCAGCTGGAGACAGGCAATGAACACTGAAGCTTTCTTT.

The chain couples TRBV15 to TRBJ2-2, with 10 positions matching TRBD2. The CDR3 covers 15 residues. CDR1 and CDR2 from the germline V gene are LNHNV and YYDKDF (reference sequence). The V segment lost 6 bases and the J segment 6 bases; nucleotides outside the gene matches: 7. This CDR3 is CATSPLAGVAGELFF. Written as DNA, the CDR3 is TGTGCCACCAGTCCCCTAGCGGGAGTCGCCGGGGAGCTGTTTTTT.

This clonotype was seen repeatedly, ten times or more. The gene calls are TRBV6-1 and TRBJ1-1, with D perhaps matching TRBD1 (5 bases). This CDR3 region has 15 residues. The V end was cut by 4 bases, the J end by 5 bases, with 17 bases between. The germline V gene has CDR1 MNHNS and CDR2 SASEGT. CDR3 nucleotide sequence: TGTGCCAGCAGTGTAACCGGGACGACGGATACTGAAGCTTTCTTT. It is translated as CASSVTGTTDTEAFF.

This clonotype was recorded at least ten times. The chain has TRBV5-1 and TRBJ2-3; D assignment may be TRBD1 or TRBD2 (5 bases each). Germline lookup yields CDR1 SGHRS and CDR2 YFSETQ. V was trimmed by 0 bases and J by 3 bases, leaving 14 bases between them. CDR3 size: 16 residues. This chain's CDR3 is CASSLARGEGTDTQYF. DNA of the CDR3: TGCGCCAGCAGCTTGGCTAGGGGAGAAGGGACAGATACGCAGTATTTT.

This clonotype has at least ten counts. The V call is TRBV29-1, the J call TRBJ2-7; D ambiguous. CDR1 is SQVTM and CDR2 is ANQGSEA in the germline V gene. This CDR3 has 13 residues. The germline V and J ends were trimmed by 6 bases and 0 bases, with 12 bases remaining between them. This CDR3 reads CSVVWTASYEQYF. As DNA, the CDR3 is TGCAGCGTGGTATGGACGGCCTCCTACGAGCAGTACTTC.

The chain combines TRBV12-3 or TRBV12-4 with TRBJ2-7; a possible D gene is TRBD2 (5 bases). The CDR3 runs 15 residues. V was clipped by 4 bases and J by 6 bases, with 19 bases between them. Here the CDR3 DNA reads TGTGCCAGCAGTTCTCCGCTAGCCGGACCCAGCGAGCAGTACTTC. It encodes CASSSPLAGPSEQYF.